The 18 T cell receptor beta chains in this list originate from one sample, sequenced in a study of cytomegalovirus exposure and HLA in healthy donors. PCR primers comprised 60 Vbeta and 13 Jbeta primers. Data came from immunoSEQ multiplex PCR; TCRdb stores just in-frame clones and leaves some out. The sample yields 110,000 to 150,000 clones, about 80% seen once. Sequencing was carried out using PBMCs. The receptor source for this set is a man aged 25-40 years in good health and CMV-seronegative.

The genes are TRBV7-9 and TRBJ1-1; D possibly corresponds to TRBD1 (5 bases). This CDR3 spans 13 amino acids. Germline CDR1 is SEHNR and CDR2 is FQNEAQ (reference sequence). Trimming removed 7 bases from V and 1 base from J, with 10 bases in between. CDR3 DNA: TGTGCCAGCACCCAAGACAGGAACACTGAAGCTTTCTTT. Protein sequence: CASTQDRNTEAFF.

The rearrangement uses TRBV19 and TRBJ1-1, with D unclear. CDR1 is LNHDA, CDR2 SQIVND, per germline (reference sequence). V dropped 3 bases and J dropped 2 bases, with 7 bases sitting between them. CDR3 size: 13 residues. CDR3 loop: CASSIQANTEAFF. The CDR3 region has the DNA TGTGCCAGTAGTATTCAGGCTAACACTGAAGCTTTCTTT.

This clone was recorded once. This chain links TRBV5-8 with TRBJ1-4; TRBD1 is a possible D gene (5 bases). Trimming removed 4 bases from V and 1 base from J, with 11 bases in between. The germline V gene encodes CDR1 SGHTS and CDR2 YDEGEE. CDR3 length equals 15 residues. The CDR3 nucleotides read TGTGCCAGCAGCCCGACGGGGGTAACTAATGAAAAACTGTTTTTT. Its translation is CASSPTGVTNEKLFF.

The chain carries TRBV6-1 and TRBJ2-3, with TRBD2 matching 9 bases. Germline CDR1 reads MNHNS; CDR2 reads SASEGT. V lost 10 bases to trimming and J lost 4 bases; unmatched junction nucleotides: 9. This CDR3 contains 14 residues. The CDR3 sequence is CATFGREGADTQYF. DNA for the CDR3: TGTGCCACCTTCGGGCGGGAGGGGGCAGATACGCAGTATTTT.

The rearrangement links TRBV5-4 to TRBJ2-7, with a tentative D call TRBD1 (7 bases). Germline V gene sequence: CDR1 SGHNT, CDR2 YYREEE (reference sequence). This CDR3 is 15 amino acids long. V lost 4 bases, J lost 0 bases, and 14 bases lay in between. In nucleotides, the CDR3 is TGTGCCAGCAGCGTAGGACAGGAGGGCTCCTACGAGCAGTACTTC. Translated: CASSVGQEGSYEQYF.

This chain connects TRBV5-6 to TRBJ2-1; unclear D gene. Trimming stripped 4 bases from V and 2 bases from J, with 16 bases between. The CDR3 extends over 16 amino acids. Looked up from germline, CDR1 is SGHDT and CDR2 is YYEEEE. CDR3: CASSQTRITTYNEQFF. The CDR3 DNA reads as TGTGCCAGCAGCCAGACGAGGATTACTACCTACAATGAGCAGTTCTTC.

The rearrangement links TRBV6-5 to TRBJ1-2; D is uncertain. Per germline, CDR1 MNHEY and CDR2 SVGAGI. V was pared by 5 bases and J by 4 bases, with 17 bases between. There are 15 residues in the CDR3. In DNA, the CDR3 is TGTGCCAGCAGTCTACACCCGCGCGGCGGCTATGGCTACACCTTC. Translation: CASSLHPRGGYGYTF.

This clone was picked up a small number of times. CDR3 amino acids: CASSIARQFPRNGEQYF. The CDR3 DNA is TGTGCCAGTAGTATTGCCCGACAGTTCCCGAGGAACGGCGAGCAGTACTTC. The rearrangement links TRBV19 to TRBJ2-7; possible D gene TRBD1, 5 bases. This CDR3 has 17 residues. Deletions cut 3 bases from V and 6 bases from J, with 24 bases between. Germline loops: CDR1 LNHDA, CDR2 SQIVND (reference sequence).

The CDR3 loop is CASSVNPSGRGTNTQYF. The CDR3 DNA follows: TGTGCCAGCAGCGTAAACCCAAGCGGGAGGGGGACTAATACGCAGTATTTT. The chain joins TRBV9 to TRBJ2-3, with 10 bases that match TRBD2. The CDR3 sequence is 17 residues long. The germline V gene has CDR1 SGDLS and CDR2 YYNGEE. V lost 1 base and J lost 7; bases outside the gene matches: 12. The complete variable domain, with remaining parts taken from reference TRBV9 and TRBJ2-3, reads DSGVTQTPKHLITATGQRVTLRCSPRSGDLSVYWYQQSLDQGLQFLIQYYNGEERAKGNILERFSAQQFPDLHSELNLSSLELGDSALYFCASSVNPSGRGTNTQYFGPGTRLTVL.

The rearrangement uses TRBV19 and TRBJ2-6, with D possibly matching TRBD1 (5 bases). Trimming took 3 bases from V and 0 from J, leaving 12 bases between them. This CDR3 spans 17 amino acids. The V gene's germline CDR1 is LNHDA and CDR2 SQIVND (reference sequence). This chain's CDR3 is CASSMDDSISGANVLTF. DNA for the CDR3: TGTGCCAGTAGTATGGATGACAGCATCTCTGGGGCCAACGTCCTGACTTTC.

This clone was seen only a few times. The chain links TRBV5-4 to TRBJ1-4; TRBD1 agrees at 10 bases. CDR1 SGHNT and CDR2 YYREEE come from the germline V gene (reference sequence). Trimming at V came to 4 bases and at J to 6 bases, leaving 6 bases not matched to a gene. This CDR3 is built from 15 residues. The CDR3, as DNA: TGTGCCAGCAGCCCGGCCGGGACAGGGGATGAAAAACTGTTTTTT. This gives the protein CASSPAGTGDEKLFF.

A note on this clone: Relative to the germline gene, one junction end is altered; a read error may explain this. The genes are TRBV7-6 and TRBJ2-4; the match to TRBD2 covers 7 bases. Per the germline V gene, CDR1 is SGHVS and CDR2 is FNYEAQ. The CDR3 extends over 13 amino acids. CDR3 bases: TGTGCCAGCAGCCTAGCGGAGGGGAACATTCAGTACTTC. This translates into CASSLAEGNIQYF. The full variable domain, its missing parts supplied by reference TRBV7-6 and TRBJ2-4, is GAGVSQSPRYKVTKRGQDVALRCDPISGHVSLYWYRQALGQGPEFLTYFNYEAQQDKSGLPNDRFSAERPEGSISTLTIQRTEQRDSAMYRCASSLAEGNIQYFGAGTRLSVL.

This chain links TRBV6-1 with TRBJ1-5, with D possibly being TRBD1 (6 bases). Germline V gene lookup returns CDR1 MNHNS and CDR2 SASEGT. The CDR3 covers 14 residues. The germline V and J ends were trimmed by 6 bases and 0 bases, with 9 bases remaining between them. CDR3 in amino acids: CASRGAYSNQPQHF. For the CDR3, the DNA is TGTGCCAGCAGGGGGGCCTATAGCAATCAGCCCCAGCATTTT.

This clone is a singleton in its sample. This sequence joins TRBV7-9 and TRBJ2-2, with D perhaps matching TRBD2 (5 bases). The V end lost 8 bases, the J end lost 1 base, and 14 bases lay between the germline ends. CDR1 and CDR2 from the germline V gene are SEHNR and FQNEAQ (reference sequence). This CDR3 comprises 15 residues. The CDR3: CASFAPGKNTGELFF. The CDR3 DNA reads TGTGCCAGCTTCGCCCCCGGGAAGAACACCGGGGAGCTGTTTTTT.

CDR3 protein: CAWGDSNTEAFF. The CDR3 region has the DNA TGTGCCTGGGGCGACAGTAACACTGAAGCTTTCTTT. This sequence joins TRBV30 and TRBJ1-1, with D possibly matching TRBD1 (5 bases). The CDR3 runs 12 residues. V lost 5 bases and J lost 2, with 9 bases in between. In germline, CDR1 is GTSNPN, CDR2 SVGIG (reference sequence).

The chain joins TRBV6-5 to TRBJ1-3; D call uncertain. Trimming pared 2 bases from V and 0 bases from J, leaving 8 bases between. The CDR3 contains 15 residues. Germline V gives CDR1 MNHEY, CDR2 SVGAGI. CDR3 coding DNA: TGTGCCAGCAGTTACGGGCAGAGCTCTGGAAACACCATATATTTT. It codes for CASSYGQSSGNTIYF.

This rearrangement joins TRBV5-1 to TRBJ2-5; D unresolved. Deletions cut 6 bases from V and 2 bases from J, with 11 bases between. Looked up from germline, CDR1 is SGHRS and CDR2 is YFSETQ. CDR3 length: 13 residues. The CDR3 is CASMMGPQETQYF. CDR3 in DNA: TGCGCCAGCATGATGGGCCCACAAGAGACCCAGTACTTC.

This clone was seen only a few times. CDR3: CASSHIGVSEAFF. CDR3 sequence (DNA): TGCGCCAGCAGCCACATCGGAGTCTCTGAAGCTTTCTTT. The rearrangement uses TRBV4-1 and TRBJ1-1; no clear D. Trimming left V 3 bases short and J 6 bases short, with 11 bases between. CDR3 size: 13 residues. Looked up from germline, CDR1 is MGHRA and CDR2 is YSYEKL.